One sample yielded the 32 T cell receptor beta chains listed below, sequenced in a study of blood T cell repertoires in COVID-19. Clones were sequenced by immunoSEQ multiplex PCR, and TCRdb holds only the in-frame ones, with some missing. Of 42,000 or so clones listed, 81% were seen once; the top ten hold 39%. The sequencing sample was made of peripheral blood. The receptor source for this set is a man between 40 and 49 years old with active or convalescent COVID-19.

The V and J genes are TRBV18 and TRBJ1-2, with a tentative D call TRBD1 (6 bases). The V and J ends lost 0 bases and 8 bases respectively, with 10 bases between them. The CDR3 is made up of 13 amino acids. Per the germline V gene, CDR1 is KGHSH and CDR2 is LQKENI. As DNA, the CDR3 is TGTGCCAGCTCACCACCGCAGGGGAACGGCTACACCTTC. Encoded protein: CASSPPQGNGYTF.

The rearrangement links TRBV13 to TRBJ1-6, with a possible D match to TRBD1 (5 bases). With 3 bases removed from V and 8 bases from J, the gap between germline ends came to 11 bases. The CDR3 runs to 14 residues. CDR1 and CDR2 from the germline V gene are PRHDT and FYEKMQ (reference sequence). This CDR3 is CASSFARVHSPLHF. In DNA form, the CDR3 reads TGTGCCAGCAGCTTTGCCAGGGTTCATTCACCCCTCCACTTT.

The rearrangement uses TRBV2 and TRBJ2-6; 9 nucleotides match TRBD1. This CDR3 comprises 16 residues. In germline, CDR1 is SNHLY, CDR2 FYNNEI. The junction had 7 bases not matched to a gene; V was cut back by 6 bases and J by 4 bases. CDR3 sequence (DNA): TGTGCCAGCAGGCCTGGGACAGGGCGCGGGGCCAACGTCCTGACTTTC. This sequence encodes CASRPGTGRGANVLTF.

The CDR3 region is CASSPPPAGAHTGELFF. Written as DNA, the CDR3 is TGTGCCAGCAGCCCCCCCCCAGCGGGAGCGCACACCGGGGAGCTGTTTTTT. V and J are TRBV5-5 and TRBJ2-2; 8 bases align to TRBD2. V was clipped by 4 bases and J by 3 bases; unmatched bases: 11. Germline CDR1 is SGHKS and CDR2 is YYEKEE (reference sequence). The CDR3 is 17 amino acids.

The chain combines TRBV4-3 with TRBJ1-3, with D possibly TRBD1 on 5 matching bases. The germline CDR1 and CDR2 sequences are LGHNA and YSLEER. This CDR3 has 16 residues. Trimming shortened V by 1 base and J by 5 bases, and 15 bases separated the two germline ends. The DNA for the CDR3 is TGCGCCAGCAGCCAAGGAACGGGGGACGGCCGAAACACCATATATTTT. Amino acid sequence: CASSQGTGDGRNTIYF.

In its sample, this clone was seen once. The gene calls are TRBV27 and TRBJ1-2; D is perhaps TRBD1 (6 bases). Trimming cost V 3 bases and J 6 bases, with 11 bases left between them. Germline V gene sequence: CDR1 MNHEY, CDR2 SMNVEV (reference sequence). The CDR3 consists of 13 residues. The CDR3 bases are TGTGCCAGCAGTTTCCGCGACAGGAATGGCTACACCTTC. Encoded protein: CASSFRDRNGYTF.

The rearrangement joins TRBV28 to TRBJ2-7, with 8 positions matching TRBD1. With V trimmed by 4 bases and J by 3 bases, 11 bases remained unmatched. This CDR3 spans 16 amino acids. Germline V gives CDR1 MDHEN, CDR2 SYDVKM. The CDR3: CASSSPAGQGYYEQYF. CDR3 in DNA: TGTGCCAGCAGTTCCCCGGCAGGACAGGGATACTACGAGCAGTACTTC.

This clone was detected only once. The gene calls are TRBV24-1 and TRBJ2-7; a possible D gene is TRBD1 (6 bases). The CDR3 contains 13 residues. With 7 bases removed from V and 7 bases from J, the gap between germline ends came to 16 bases. Germline loops: CDR1 KGHDR, CDR2 SFDVKD. The CDR3, as DNA: TGTGCCACCAGCCTGGACAGTTTGACGGAGCAGTACTTC. Protein product: CATSLDSLTEQYF.

V gene TRBV30 combines with J gene TRBJ2-7; the D gene is possibly TRBD1 (7 bases). The CDR3 is made up of 12 amino acids. Germline V CDR1 and CDR2: GTSNPN, SVGIG (reference sequence). Trimming took off 4 bases at V and 6 bases at J, with 13 bases between the two ends. The CDR3 loop reads CAWNHRGGEQYF. In DNA, the CDR3 is TGTGCCTGGAACCACAGGGGAGGCGAGCAGTACTTC.

The CDR3 DNA reads TGTGCCCCCCCGGGAGCTCCGGGGGGGTTGGAAACTGAAGCTTTCTTT. Translation gives CAPPGAPGGLETEAFF. The V gene is TRBV10-3, the J gene TRBJ1-1; maybe TRBD1 (5 bases). Germline assignment: CDR1 ENHRY and CDR2 SYGVKD. Between the trimmed V and J ends, which lost 11 bases and 5 bases, there was a span of 27 bases. The CDR3 sequence is 16 residues long.

This clone occurred a few times. The V gene is TRBV29-1, the J gene TRBJ1-1; 12 nucleotides align to TRBD1. V shed 6 bases and J 7 bases; nucleotides not matched to a gene: 3. CDR3 length equals 12 residues. Germline assignment: CDR1 SQVTM and CDR2 ANQGSEA. The CDR3 loop is CSVGTGGNEAFF. For the CDR3, the DNA is TGCAGCGTAGGGACAGGGGGCAATGAAGCTTTCTTT. Full variable domain (remainder filled in from reference TRBV29-1 and TRBJ1-1): SAVISQKPSRDICQRGTSLTIQCQVDSQVTMMFWYRQQPGQSLTLIATANQGSEATYESGFVIDKFPISRPNLTFSTLTVSNMSPEDSSIYLCSVGTGGNEAFFGQGTRLTVV.

This clone is a singleton in its sample. The rearrangement joins TRBV24-1 to TRBJ1-2, with TRBD1 matching 7 bases. This CDR3 has 16 amino acids. V dropped 4 bases and J dropped 4; count of bases not matched to a gene: 11. Germline V gives CDR1 KGHDR, CDR2 SFDVKD. CDR3 residues: CATSDTARTGIYGYTF. The CDR3 nucleotides are TGTGCCACCAGTGACACCGCTAGGACAGGTATCTATGGCTACACCTTC.

This chain joins TRBV27 and TRBJ2-7, with a weak D call TRBD1 (5 bases). V was clipped by 0 bases and J by 2 bases, with 20 bases between them. The CDR3 contains 18 residues. Germline V gene data show CDR1 as MNHEY and CDR2 as SMNVEV (reference sequence). The CDR3 DNA follows: TGTGCCAGCAGTTTATCGGCCCTGTCGGAAGGGGCGCCCTACGAGCAGTACTTC. This encodes CASSLSALSEGAPYEQYF.

The V call is TRBV6-2 or TRBV6-3, the J call TRBJ2-2; 8 nucleotides line up with TRBD1. Germline V lookup: CDR1 MNHEY, CDR2 SVGEGT. The CDR3 is made up of 18 amino acids. V trimming: 0 bases; J trimming: 0 bases; junction bases outside the gene matches: 6. The CDR3 here is CASSYSSRGLSNTGELFF. The CDR3 DNA reads as TGTGCCAGCAGTTACTCGAGCAGGGGGCTTTCGAACACCGGGGAGCTGTTTTTT.

In this sample, this clone turned up a few times. The chain combines TRBV5-1 with TRBJ2-5, with TRBD1 as a possible D gene (6 bases). CDR1 and CDR2 (germline): SGHRS, YFSETQ. The germline V and J ends were trimmed by 4 bases and 0 bases, with 13 bases remaining between them. This CDR3 has 15 amino acids. The CDR3 DNA reads as TGCGCCAGCAGCCCCGGACAGACTTACCAAGAGACCCAGTACTTC. This encodes CASSPGQTYQETQYF. The whole variable domain, filled in from reference TRBV5-1 and TRBJ2-5, reads KAGVTQTPRYLIKTRGQQVTLSCSPISGHRSVSWYQQTPGQGLQFLFEYFSETQRNKGNFPGRFSGRQFSNSRSEMNVSTLELGDSALYLCASSPGQTYQETQYFGPGTRLLVL.

The CDR3 DNA sequence: TGTGCCAGCAGTGAGACAGGGGTGTATGAGACCCAGTACTTC. Its protein is CASSETGVYETQYF. This chain joins TRBV2 and TRBJ2-5; TRBD1 matches at 8 bases. V gave up 3 bases and J gave up 5 bases; unmatched junction bases: 5. Per the germline V gene, CDR1 is SNHLY and CDR2 is FYNNEI. This CDR3 is 14 amino acids long.

The count of this clone is one. The chain links TRBV27 to TRBJ1-4; the D gene is possibly TRBD1 (6 bases). Germline CDR1 reads MNHEY; CDR2 reads SMNVEV (reference sequence). The germline V and J ends were trimmed by 7 bases and 8 bases, with 23 bases remaining between them. This CDR3 contains 16 residues. The CDR3 loop reads CASTFLSQGRREKLFF. The CDR3, as DNA: TGTGCCAGCACCTTTCTCTCACAGGGAAGAAGAGAAAAACTGTTTTTT. The variable domain in full, completed from reference TRBV27 and TRBJ1-4, reads EAQVTQNPRYLITVTGKKLTVTCSQNMNHEYMSWYRQDPGLGLRQIYYSMNVEVTDKGDVPEGYKVSRKEKRNFPLILESPSPNQTSLYFCASTFLSQGRREKLFFGSGTQLSVL.

V usage is TRBV18 and J usage is TRBJ2-1; perhaps TRBD2 as D (6 bases). The CDR3 totals 17 residues. The V gene lost 3 bases and the J gene lost 6 bases, with 21 bases spanning the gap. The germline V gene has CDR1 KGHSH and CDR2 LQKENI. The CDR3 loop is CASSPQNVGTPLNEQFF. Written as DNA, the CDR3 is TGTGCCAGCTCACCGCAGAACGTGGGGACTCCCCTCAATGAGCAGTTCTTC.

CDR3: CASSVDGGALYPFF. As DNA, the CDR3 is TGTGCCAGCAGCGTAGACGGGGGGGCCTTGTACCCGTTCTTC. The chain carries TRBV9 and TRBJ2-1; 8 nucleotides agree with TRBD2. Germline V gives CDR1 SGDLS, CDR2 YYNGEE. Germline trimming cut 0 bases from V and 15 bases from J; bases unmatched to any gene: 11. The CDR3 contains 14 residues.

This clone was recorded only once. J is TRBJ2-6 and V is TRBV6-5; no reliable D call. Trimming stripped 6 bases from V and 1 base from J, with 7 bases between. From germline, CDR1 is MNHEY and CDR2 SVGAGI. This CDR3 has 14 residues. The CDR3 reads CASSLESGANVLTF. CDR3 bases: TGTGCCAGCAGCTTGGAGTCTGGGGCCAACGTCCTGACTTTC.

This clone was seen only once. This chain uses TRBV11-2 with TRBJ2-2; TRBD1 might be the D (6 bases). V was clipped by 2 bases and J by 5 bases, with 18 bases between them. The CDR3 length is 17 residues. Looked up from germline, CDR1 is SGHAT and CDR2 is FQNNGV. CDR3 region: CASSLTGGQGWTGELFF. CDR3 in DNA: TGTGCCAGCAGCTTAACCGGCGGGCAGGGGTGGACCGGGGAGCTGTTTTTT.

The CDR3 region is CASSEPRGAEKLFF. DNA for the CDR3: TGTGCCAGCAGTGAGCCTCGGGGGGCTGAAAAACTGTTTTTT. The chain recombines TRBV25-1 with TRBJ1-4, with D possibly matching TRBD1 (6 bases). This CDR3 has 14 residues. Trimming pared 3 bases from V and 7 bases from J, leaving 12 bases between. Germline V CDR1 and CDR2: MGHDK, SYGVNS.

The rearrangement uses TRBV15 and TRBJ2-7; D not resolved. Trimming took off 5 bases at V and 0 bases at J, with 14 bases between the two ends. The CDR3 is made up of 15 amino acids. The germline V gene encodes CDR1 LNHNV and CDR2 YYDKDF (reference sequence). In nucleotides, the CDR3 is TGTGCCACCAGCCACGGTCTGTCAAACTCCTACGAGCAGTACTTC. This sequence encodes CATSHGLSNSYEQYF.

J is TRBJ2-2 and V is TRBV5-5; D could derive from TRBD1 or TRBD2 (8 bases each). Germline CDR1 is SGHKS and CDR2 is YYEKEE (reference sequence). Trimming cost V 8 bases and J 1 base, with 12 bases left between them. This CDR3 region has 14 residues. CDR3 residues: CASSGTGNTGELFF. Here the CDR3 DNA reads TGTGCCAGTAGCGGGACAGGGAACACCGGGGAGCTGTTTTTT.

The rearrangement joins TRBV4-1 to TRBJ1-2; 8 positions agree with TRBD1. Germline V gives CDR1 MGHRA, CDR2 YSYEKL. V lost 0 bases to trimming and J lost 6 bases; unmatched junction nucleotides: 3. CDR3 length: 14 residues. The CDR3 DNA reads TGCGCCAGCAGCCAAGAGGGACAGGCCAATGGCTACACCTTC. Translated, it gives CASSQEGQANGYTF.

The chain links TRBV6-5 to TRBJ2-1; 9 nucleotides agree with TRBD1. The germline V gene has CDR1 MNHEY and CDR2 SVGAGI. Trimming at V came to 6 bases and at J to 6 bases, leaving 9 bases not matched to a gene. The CDR3 has 15 amino acids. The CDR3 sequence: CASSNPGQGGNEQFF. The CDR3 nucleotides read TGTGCCAGCAGCAATCCGGGACAGGGTGGCAATGAGCAGTTCTTC.

This clone showed up just a few times. V and J are TRBV4-1 and TRBJ2-3, with 9 bases matching TRBD2. There are 20 residues in the CDR3. V shed 1 base and J 6 bases; nucleotides not matched to a gene: 20. The germline V gene encodes CDR1 MGHRA and CDR2 YSYEKL. CDR3 sequence: CASSQAYASGNLPRIDTQYF. The CDR3 DNA reads as TGCGCCAGCAGCCAAGCATACGCTAGCGGGAATTTGCCCCGAATCGATACGCAGTATTTT.

The rearrangement uses TRBV28 and TRBJ1-4; possible D gene TRBD1, 5 bases. The CDR3 contains 15 residues. Trimming took off 2 bases at V and 3 bases at J, with 10 bases between the two ends. Germline V lookup: CDR1 MDHEN, CDR2 SYDVKM. The CDR3 protein is CASSLSRASNEKLFF. CDR3 bases: TGTGCCAGCAGTTTAAGCAGGGCATCTAATGAAAAACTGTTTTTT.

The chain is built from TRBV27 and TRBJ1-1; 8 bases are a match to TRBD1. Trimming removed 5 bases from V and 5 bases from J; junction bases left unmatched: 1. Germline V gene data show CDR1 as MNHEY and CDR2 as SMNVEV (reference sequence). The CDR3 has 12 amino acids. CDR3 sequence reads: CASSTGGTEAFF. CDR3 nucleotide sequence: TGTGCCAGCAGTACAGGGGGGACTGAAGCTTTCTTT.

The chain couples TRBV5-1 to TRBJ1-3; a possible D gene is TRBD1 (5 bases). The CDR3 consists of 13 residues. Germline V CDR1 and CDR2: SGHRS, YFSETQ. This CDR3 is CPQHRRSGNTIYF. In DNA, the CDR3 is TGCCCTCAGCACAGGCGGTCTGGAAACACCATATATTTT.

CDR3 in amino acids: CASSQRTATPGNQPQHF. The CDR3 DNA reads TGTGCCAGCAGCCAAAGGACAGCCACACCTGGCAATCAGCCCCAGCATTTT. The V and J genes are TRBV14 and TRBJ1-5, with D perhaps matching TRBD1 (6 bases). CDR1 is SGHDN and CDR2 is FVKESK in the germline V gene. With 2 bases removed from V and 2 bases from J, the gap between germline ends came to 16 bases. CDR3 length: 17 residues.

The chain uses TRBV29-1 and TRBJ2-1; 11 nucleotides match TRBD1. CDR3 length: 14 amino acids. From germline, CDR1 is SQVTM and CDR2 ANQGSEA. The trim removed 6 bases at V and 7 bases at J, leaving 8 bases unmatched. CDR3 region: CSVDTGTGGNEQFF. The CDR3 coding sequence is TGCAGCGTCGATACCGGGACAGGGGGGAATGAGCAGTTCTTC.